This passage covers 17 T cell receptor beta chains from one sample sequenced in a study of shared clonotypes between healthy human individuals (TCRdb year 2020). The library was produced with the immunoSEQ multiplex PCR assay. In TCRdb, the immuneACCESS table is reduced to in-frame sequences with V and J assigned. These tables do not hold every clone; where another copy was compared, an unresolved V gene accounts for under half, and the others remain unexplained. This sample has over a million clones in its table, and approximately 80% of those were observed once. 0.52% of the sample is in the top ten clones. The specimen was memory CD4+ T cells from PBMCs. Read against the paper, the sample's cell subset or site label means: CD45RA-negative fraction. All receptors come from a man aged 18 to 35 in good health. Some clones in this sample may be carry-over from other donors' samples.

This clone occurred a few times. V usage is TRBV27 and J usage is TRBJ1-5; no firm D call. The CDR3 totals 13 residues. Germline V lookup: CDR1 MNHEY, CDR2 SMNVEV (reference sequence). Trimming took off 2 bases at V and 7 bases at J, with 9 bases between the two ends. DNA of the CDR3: TGTGCCAGCAGTTTAGTAGGTTTGCAGCCCCAGCATTTT. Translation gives CASSLVGLQPQHF.

Here the CDR3 DNA reads TGTGCCAGCAGTCTTAACAGGGACCAAAACAATGAGCAGTTCTTC. This encodes CASSLNRDQNNEQFF. The rearrangement joins TRBV6-5 to TRBJ2-1; a weak D match, TRBD1 (6 bases). Trimming shortened V by 5 bases and J by 5 bases, and 16 bases separated the two germline ends. Germline CDR1 and CDR2: MNHEY and SVGAGI. The CDR3 covers 15 residues.

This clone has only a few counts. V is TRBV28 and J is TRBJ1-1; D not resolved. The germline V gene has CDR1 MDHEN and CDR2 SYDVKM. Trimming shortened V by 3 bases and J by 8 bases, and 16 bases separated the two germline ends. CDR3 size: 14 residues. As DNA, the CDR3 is TGTGCCAGCAGTTTCCAGGCTACGAATCCAGAAGCTTTCTTT. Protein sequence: CASSFQATNPEAFF.

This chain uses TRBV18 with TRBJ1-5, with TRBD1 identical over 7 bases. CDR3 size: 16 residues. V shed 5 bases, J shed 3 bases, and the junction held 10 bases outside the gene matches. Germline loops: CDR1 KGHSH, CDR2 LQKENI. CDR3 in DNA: TGTGCCAGCTCATCACAACAGGGGAGGGACAATCAGCCCCAGCATTTT. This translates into CASSSQQGRDNQPQHF.

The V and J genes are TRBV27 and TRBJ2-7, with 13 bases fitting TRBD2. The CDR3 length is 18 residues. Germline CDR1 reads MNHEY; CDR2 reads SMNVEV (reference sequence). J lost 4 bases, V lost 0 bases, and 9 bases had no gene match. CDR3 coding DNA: TGTGCCAGCAGTTTATCCTATCGGACTAGCGGGAGTCCGTACGAGCAGTACTTC. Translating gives CASSLSYRTSGSPYEQYF.

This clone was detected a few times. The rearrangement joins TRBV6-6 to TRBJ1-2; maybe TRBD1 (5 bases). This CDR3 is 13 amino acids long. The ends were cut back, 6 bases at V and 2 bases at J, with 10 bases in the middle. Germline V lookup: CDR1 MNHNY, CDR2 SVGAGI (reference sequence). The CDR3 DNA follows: TGTGCCAGCAGCTTTGACAGAAACTATGGCTACACCTTC. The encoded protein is CASSFDRNYGYTF.

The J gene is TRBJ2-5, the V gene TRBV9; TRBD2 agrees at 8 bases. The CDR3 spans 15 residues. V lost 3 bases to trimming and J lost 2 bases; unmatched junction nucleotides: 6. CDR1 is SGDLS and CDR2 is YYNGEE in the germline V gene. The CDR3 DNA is TGTGCCAGCAGCGCAAGACTAGCGCAGCAAGAGACCCAGTACTTC. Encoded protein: CASSARLAQQETQYF. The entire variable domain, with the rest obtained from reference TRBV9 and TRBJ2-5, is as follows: DSGVTQTPKHLITATGQRVTLRCSPRSGDLSVYWYQQSLDQGLQFLIQYYNGEERAKGNILERFSAQQFPDLHSELNLSSLELGDSALYFCASSARLAQQETQYFGPGTRLLVL.

The chain's CDR3 is CASSFGPSETQYF. In DNA, the CDR3 is TGCGCCAGCAGCTTCGGTCCGTCAGAGACCCAGTACTTC. The chain combines TRBV5-1 with TRBJ2-5; D not resolved. The V end lost 2 bases, the J end lost 4 bases, and 9 bases lay between the germline ends. The CDR3 is 13 amino acids. CDR1 and CDR2 from the germline V gene are SGHRS and YFSETQ.

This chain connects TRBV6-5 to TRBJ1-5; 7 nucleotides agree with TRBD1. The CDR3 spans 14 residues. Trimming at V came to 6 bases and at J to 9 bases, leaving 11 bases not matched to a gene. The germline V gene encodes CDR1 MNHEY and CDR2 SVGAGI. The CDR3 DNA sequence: TGTGCCAGCAGCGGGGGACAGCTAGGTGCGCCCCAGCATTTT. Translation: CASSGGQLGAPQHF.

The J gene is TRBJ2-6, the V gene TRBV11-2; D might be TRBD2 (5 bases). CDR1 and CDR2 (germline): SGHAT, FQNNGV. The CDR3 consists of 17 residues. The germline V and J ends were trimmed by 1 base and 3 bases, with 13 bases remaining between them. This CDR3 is CASSLAGRGHGANVLTF. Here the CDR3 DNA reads TGTGCCAGCAGCTTAGCTGGCCGCGGGCATGGGGCCAACGTCCTGACTTTC.

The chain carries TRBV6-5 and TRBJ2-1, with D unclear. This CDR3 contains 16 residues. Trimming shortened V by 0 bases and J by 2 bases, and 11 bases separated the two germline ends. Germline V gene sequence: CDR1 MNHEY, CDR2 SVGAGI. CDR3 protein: CASSYSRGRPYNEQFF. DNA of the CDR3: TGTGCCAGCAGTTACTCCCGTGGGCGGCCCTACAATGAGCAGTTCTTC.

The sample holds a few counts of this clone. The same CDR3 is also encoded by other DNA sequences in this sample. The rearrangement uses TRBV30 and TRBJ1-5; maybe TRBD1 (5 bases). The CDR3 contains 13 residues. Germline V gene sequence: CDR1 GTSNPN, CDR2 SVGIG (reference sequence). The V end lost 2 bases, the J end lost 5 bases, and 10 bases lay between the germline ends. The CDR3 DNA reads TGTGCCTGGAGTAGCAGGGAGGATCAGCCCCAGCATTTT. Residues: CAWSSREDQPQHF.

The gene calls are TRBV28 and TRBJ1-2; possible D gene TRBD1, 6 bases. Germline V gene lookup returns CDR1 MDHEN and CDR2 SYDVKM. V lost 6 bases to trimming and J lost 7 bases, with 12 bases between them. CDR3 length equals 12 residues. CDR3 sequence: CASRILTGGYTF. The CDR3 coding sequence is TGTGCCAGCAGGATATTGACAGGTGGCTACACCTTC.

In nucleotides, the CDR3 is TGTGCGCGGGAGCGAGTGGGGGAGACCCAGTACTTC. As protein: CARERVGETQYF. This chain uses TRBV30 with TRBJ2-5; TRBD2 aligns across 7 bases. The CDR3 length is 12 residues. CDR1 is GTSNPN, CDR2 SVGIG, per germline (reference sequence).

The CDR3 region is CASPRPRAGSSYEQYF. DNA for the CDR3: TGCGCCAGCCCCCGGCCGAGAGCGGGGAGCTCCTACGAGCAGTACTTC. The rearrangement joins TRBV10-1 to TRBJ2-7; 7 positions agree with TRBD2. Looked up from germline, CDR1 is WNHNN and CDR2 is SYGVQD (reference sequence). J lost 0 bases, V lost 8 bases, and 13 bases had no gene match. The CDR3 runs 16 residues.

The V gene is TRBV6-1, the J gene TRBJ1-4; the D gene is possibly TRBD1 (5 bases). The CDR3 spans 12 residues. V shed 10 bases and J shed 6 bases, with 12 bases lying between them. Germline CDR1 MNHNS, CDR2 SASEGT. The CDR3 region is CATGIRDEKLFF. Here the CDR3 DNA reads TGTGCCACAGGGATTCGTGATGAAAAACTGTTTTTT.

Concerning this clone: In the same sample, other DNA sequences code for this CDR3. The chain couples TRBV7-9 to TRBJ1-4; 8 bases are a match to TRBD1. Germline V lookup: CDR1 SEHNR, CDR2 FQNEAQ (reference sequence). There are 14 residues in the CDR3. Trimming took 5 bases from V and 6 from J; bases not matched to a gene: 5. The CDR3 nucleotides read TGTGCCAGCAGCCCCGGGACAGGAGATGAAAAACTGTTTTTT. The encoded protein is CASSPGTGDEKLFF.